The 26 T cell receptor beta chains listed next were all sequenced from one sample in a study of blood T cell repertoires in COVID-19. The protocol was immunoSEQ multiplex PCR, while the TCRdb copy is restricted to in-frame clones and leaves out a portion. Of 200,000 to 250,000 clones in the sample, over 80% were seen once. Input material: PBMCs or T cells enriched from blood (not recorded which). The receptors were gathered from a man aged 50 to 60 who had been exposed to COVID-19.

The gene calls are TRBV19 and TRBJ1-2, with D tentatively TRBD1 (5 bases). This CDR3 is 17 amino acids long. CDR1 is LNHDA and CDR2 is SQIVND in the germline V gene (reference sequence). Trimming cost V 3 bases and J 0 bases, with 17 bases left between them. This CDR3 reads CASSIVYGGRSNYGYTF. CDR3 nucleotides: TGTGCCAGTAGTATCGTTTACGGGGGGAGATCTAACTATGGCTACACCTTC.

The chain links TRBV12-5 to TRBJ1-3; a weak D match, TRBD1 (5 bases). CDR1 LGHNT and CDR2 FRNRAP come from the germline V gene. The CDR3 spans 14 residues. The germline V and J ends were trimmed by 10 bases and 3 bases, with 16 bases remaining between them. CDR3 sequence: CATANRGIGNTIYF. CDR3 in DNA: TGTGCTACCGCCAATAGGGGCATTGGAAACACCATATATTTT.

The chain couples TRBV2 to TRBJ1-1, with 9 bases fitting TRBD1. This CDR3 spans 15 amino acids. Per germline, CDR1 SNHLY and CDR2 FYNNEI. V trimming: 6 bases; J trimming: 4 bases; junction bases outside the gene matches: 9. CDR3 coding DNA: TGTGCCAGCAGGACGGACAGGGGTTGGGGCACTGAAGCTTTCTTT. This translates into CASRTDRGWGTEAFF.

This chain uses TRBV27 with TRBJ1-2; maybe TRBD1 (5 bases). Germline loops: CDR1 MNHEY, CDR2 SMNVEV (reference sequence). This CDR3 is 14 amino acids long. The ends were cut back, 5 bases at V and 4 bases at J, with 14 bases in the middle. CDR3 region: CASSPQTEIYGYTF. CDR3 bases: TGTGCCAGCAGTCCACAGACAGAGATCTATGGCTACACCTTC.

J is TRBJ1-2 and V is TRBV9; TRBD1 matches 8 bases. V lost 4 bases, J lost 5 bases, and 19 bases stayed unmatched. This CDR3 contains 18 residues. CDR1 and CDR2 from the germline V gene are SGDLS and YYNGEE. This CDR3 reads CASSPFRDRIFRGYGYTF. The CDR3 DNA follows: TGTGCCAGCAGCCCCTTCCGGGACAGGATATTTCGGGGGTATGGCTACACCTTC.

The CDR3 reads CAISGDRVVWDYGYTF. CDR3 DNA: TGTGCCATCAGTGGGGACAGGGTAGTCTGGGACTATGGCTACACCTTC. The V gene is TRBV10-3, the J gene TRBJ1-2; the match to TRBD1 covers 9 bases. The germline CDR1 and CDR2 sequences are ENHRY and SYGVKD. The CDR3 has 16 amino acids. Germline trimming cut 4 bases from V and 3 bases from J; bases unmatched to any gene: 9.

The rearrangement uses TRBV6-5 and TRBJ2-7; TRBD2 might be the D (7 bases). The CDR3 runs 15 residues. The V gene's germline CDR1 is MNHEY and CDR2 SVGAGI. V lost 6 bases to trimming and J lost 3 bases, with 18 bases between them. The CDR3 region is CASSPEGGRVYEQYV. For the CDR3, the DNA is TGTGCCAGCAGCCCCGAGGGGGGGCGGGTCTACGAGCAGTACGTC.

This chain connects TRBV7-2 to TRBJ1-1; perhaps TRBD1 as D (5 bases). The CDR3 has 13 amino acids. Germline V lookup: CDR1 SGHTA, CDR2 FQGNSA. V was clipped by 4 bases and J by 10 bases, with 16 bases between them. The CDR3 region is CASSWMGGSRAFF. The CDR3, as DNA: TGTGCCAGCAGCTGGATGGGGGGGAGCCGAGCTTTCTTT. The variable domain in full, completed from reference TRBV7-2 and TRBJ1-1, reads GAGVSQSPSNKVTEKGKDVELRCDPISGHTALYWYRQSLGQGLEFLIYFQGNSAPDKSGLPSDRFSAERTGGSVSTLTIQRTQQEDSAVYLCASSWMGGSRAFFGQGTRLTVV.

V is TRBV30 and J is TRBJ2-3, with D perhaps TRBD2 (6 bases). The CDR3 extends over 14 amino acids. V was trimmed by 7 bases and J by 0 bases, leaving 14 bases between them. The V gene's germline CDR1 is GTSNPN and CDR2 SVGIG (reference sequence). The CDR3 loop reads CASRGGISTDTQYF. The CDR3 DNA follows: TGTGCCTCCCGGGGCGGGATTAGCACAGATACGCAGTATTTT.

The chain combines TRBV5-1 with TRBJ1-2; 9 bases align to TRBD1. CDR3 length: 15 residues. Germline trimming cut 2 bases from V and 6 bases from J; bases unmatched to any gene: 8. Germline values: CDR1 SGHRS, CDR2 YFSETQ. CDR3 protein: CASSFSTGQGDGYTF. The CDR3 region has the DNA TGCGCCAGCAGCTTCTCAACGGGACAGGGTGATGGCTACACCTTC.

This CDR3 reads CASSQDPLRGRSSNQPQHF. The CDR3, as DNA: TGTGCCAGCAGCCAAGATCCGTTGCGGGGCCGAAGTAGCAATCAGCCCCAGCATTTT. The chain links TRBV3-1 (or the pseudogene TRBV3-2) to TRBJ1-5, with a tentative D call TRBD1 (5 bases). Trimming left V 0 bases short and J 0 bases short, with 18 bases between. CDR1 LGHDT and CDR2 YNNKEL come from the germline V gene (reference sequence). The CDR3 totals 19 residues.

CDR3 DNA: TGCGCCAGCATAAAAGGGGCAGGGGAGAAGACCCAGTACTTC. Translated: CASIKGAGEKTQYF. V is TRBV5-1 and J is TRBJ2-5, with a tentative D call TRBD1 (6 bases). Between the trimmed V and J ends, which lost 6 bases and 6 bases, there was a span of 18 bases. CDR3 length: 14 amino acids. Germline V gene data show CDR1 as SGHRS and CDR2 as YFSETQ.

J is TRBJ2-5 and V is TRBV10-3; D is undetermined. Trimming removed 4 bases from V and 3 bases from J, with 6 bases in between. Germline-derived CDR1 and CDR2 are ENHRY and SYGVKD. The CDR3 covers 12 residues. CDR3 sequence (DNA): TGTGCCATCAGTGGAGAAGAAGAGACCCAGTACTTC. Amino acids: CAISGEEETQYF.

The CDR3 loop reads CASSTRGVTDTQYF. In DNA form, the CDR3 reads TGTGCCAGCAGTACACGTGGTGTTACAGATACGCAGTATTTT. V and J are TRBV27 and TRBJ2-3; no definite D call. The CDR3 is 14 residues long. The ends were cut back, 5 bases at V and 3 bases at J, with 12 bases in the middle. Germline V lookup: CDR1 MNHEY, CDR2 SMNVEV (reference sequence).

The J gene is TRBJ2-5, the V gene TRBV19, with a possible D match to TRBD2 (6 bases). Trimming shortened V by 7 bases and J by 2 bases, and 14 bases separated the two germline ends. This CDR3 has 14 residues. CDR1 is LNHDA and CDR2 is SQIVND in the germline V gene (reference sequence). In DNA, the CDR3 is TGTGCCAGTACCCCCGGGGGAGCGCAAGAGACCCAGTACTTC. Translating gives CASTPGGAQETQYF.

V usage is TRBV7-2 and J usage is TRBJ1-6, with no clear D. V was pared by 1 base and J by 8 bases, with 12 bases between. This CDR3 spans 15 amino acids. The germline V gene encodes CDR1 SGHTA and CDR2 FQGNSA. The CDR3 spells CASSLGPLADSPLHF. CDR3 coding DNA: TGTGCCAGCAGCTTAGGACCCCTAGCCGATTCACCCCTCCACTTT.

The chain couples TRBV5-4 to TRBJ2-1; tentative D call: TRBD2 (6 bases). With 3 bases removed from V and 4 bases from J, the gap between germline ends came to 14 bases. CDR1 is SGHNT, CDR2 YYREEE, per germline (reference sequence). The CDR3 covers 15 residues. The CDR3 spells CASSSSGVPYNEQFF. As DNA, the CDR3 is TGTGCCAGCAGCTCATCGGGGGTTCCTTACAATGAGCAGTTCTTC.

This clone was seen only once. The DNA for the CDR3 is TGTGCCAGCAGTTACGGGACAGGGTGGGAAAAACTGTTTTTT. Amino acids: CASSYGTGWEKLFF. V is TRBV6-5 and J is TRBJ1-4, with 9 positions matching TRBD1. This CDR3 is built from 14 residues. With V trimmed by 2 bases and J by 8 bases, 3 bases remained unmatched. Looked up from germline, CDR1 is MNHEY and CDR2 is SVGAGI.

The chain carries TRBV7-9 and TRBJ1-5; no definite D call. The CDR3 runs to 13 residues. Trimming shortened V by 2 bases and J by 7 bases, and 9 bases separated the two germline ends. The germline gives CDR1 SEHNR, CDR2 FQNEAQ (reference sequence). The CDR3 DNA reads as TGTGCCAGCAGCTTATACGAGAGGCAGCCCCAGCATTTT. Protein product: CASSLYERQPQHF.

The chain couples TRBV9 to TRBJ2-1; maybe TRBD1 (6 bases). Trimming stripped 0 bases from V and 0 bases from J, with 13 bases between. Germline V gene sequence: CDR1 SGDLS, CDR2 YYNGEE. The CDR3 consists of 17 residues. For the CDR3, the DNA is TGTGCCAGCAGCGTAGAGGGGGTGGGCCTCTCCTACAATGAGCAGTTCTTC. Residues: CASSVEGVGLSYNEQFF. The full variable domain, in which reference TRBV9 and TRBJ2-1 provide the parts outside the CDR3, is DSGVTQTPKHLITATGQRVTLRCSPRSGDLSVYWYQQSLDQGLQFLIQYYNGEERAKGNILERFSAQQFPDLHSELNLSSLELGDSALYFCASSVEGVGLSYNEQFFGPGTRLTVL.

As regards this clone: One end of the junction fails to match germline, which may point to a read error. The sample holds other DNA sequences that translate to the same CDR3. The rearrangement uses TRBV15 and TRBJ2-7, with 9 bases lining up with TRBD1. CDR1 LNHNV and CDR2 YYDKDF come from the germline V gene (reference sequence). CDR3 size: 15 residues. The DNA of the CDR3 is TGTGCCACCAGGCGTACCGGGACAGGGTCCTACGAACAGTACTTC. Its protein product is CATRRTGTGSYEQYF.

This sequence joins TRBV29-1 and TRBJ2-5; 8 positions agree with TRBD1. V shed 7 bases and J 1 base; nucleotides not matched to a gene: 11. CDR3 length: 15 residues. Per the germline V gene, CDR1 is SQVTM and CDR2 is ANQGSEA. CDR3 in amino acids: CSAQTGVSIQETQYF. As DNA, the CDR3 is TGCAGCGCTCAGACAGGGGTCAGCATCCAAGAGACCCAGTACTTC.

The chain employs TRBV29-1 and TRBJ1-2; 9 nucleotides match TRBD1. The germline gives CDR1 SQVTM, CDR2 ANQGSEA. CDR3 length equals 15 residues. Trimming cost V 2 bases and J 4 bases; bases outside gene matches: 8. The CDR3 region has the DNA TGCAGCGTTGAACCGGGACAGGGTTCCGGCTATGGCTACACCTTC. This gives the protein CSVEPGQGSGYGYTF. Full variable domain (missing parts from reference TRBV29-1 and TRBJ1-2): SAVISQKPSRDICQRGTSLTIQCQVDSQVTMMFWYRQQPGQSLTLIATANQGSEATYESGFVIDKFPISRPNLTFSTLTVSNMSPEDSSIYLCSVEPGQGSGYGYTFGSGTRLTVV.

The V gene is TRBV28, the J gene TRBJ2-7; 7 positions agree with TRBD2. Germline loops: CDR1 MDHEN, CDR2 SYDVKM. J lost 5 bases, V lost 3 bases, and 7 bases had no gene match. The CDR3 contains 14 residues. CDR3 coding DNA: TGTGCCAGCAGTTTTGGGCGGGAGTACAACGAGCAGTACGTC. This sequence encodes CASSFGREYNEQYV.

A single count supports this clone. The CDR3 protein is CASSGVWTGGPVEQYF. CDR3 in DNA: TGTGCCAGCAGTGGGGTATGGACAGGGGGTCCCGTCGAGCAGTACTTC. V gene TRBV6-1 combines with J gene TRBJ2-7, with 10 bases lining up with TRBD1. Germline-derived CDR1 and CDR2 are MNHNS and SASEGT. The CDR3 consists of 16 residues. The V segment lost 4 bases and the J segment 6 bases; nucleotides outside the gene matches: 12.

The chain has TRBV19 and TRBJ2-3; 9 bases map to TRBD2. In germline, CDR1 is LNHDA, CDR2 SQIVND (reference sequence). V dropped 5 bases and J dropped 4; count of bases not matched to a gene: 10. CDR3 length equals 16 residues. The CDR3 here is CASSPRLAAGADTQYF. The CDR3 bases are TGTGCCAGTAGTCCGCGACTAGCGGCAGGGGCAGATACGCAGTATTTT.